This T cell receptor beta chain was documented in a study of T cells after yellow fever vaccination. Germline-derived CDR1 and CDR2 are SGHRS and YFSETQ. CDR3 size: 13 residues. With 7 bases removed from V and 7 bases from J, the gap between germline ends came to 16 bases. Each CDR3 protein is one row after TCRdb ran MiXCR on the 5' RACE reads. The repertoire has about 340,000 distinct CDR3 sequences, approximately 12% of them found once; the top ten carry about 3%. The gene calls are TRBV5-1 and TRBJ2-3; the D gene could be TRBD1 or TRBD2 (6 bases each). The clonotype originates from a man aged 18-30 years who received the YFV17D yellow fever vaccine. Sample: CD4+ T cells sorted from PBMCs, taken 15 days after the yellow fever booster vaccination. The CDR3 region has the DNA TGCGCCAGCCAATTGGGGGGCGGAAATACGCAGTATTTT. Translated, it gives CASQLGGGNTQYF.